What follows are 26 T cell receptor beta chains derived from one specimen sequenced in a study of cytomegalovirus exposure and HLA in healthy donors. In the PCR, 60 Vbeta and 13 Jbeta primers were used. Profiled with immunoSEQ multiplex PCR; TCRdb holds only in-frame clones, not every one. The table includes under 150,000 clones, less than 10% detected once. The sample was PBMCs. The receptors come from a male donor in good health and CMV-seronegative.

This clone was seen only a few times. The chain is built from TRBV4-1 and TRBJ2-2; 12 positions agree with TRBD2. The CDR3 is made up of 19 amino acids. Germline V gene sequence: CDR1 MGHRA, CDR2 YSYEKL. V dropped 4 bases and J dropped 0; count of bases not matched to a gene: 9. The CDR3 spells CASSRRLAGEKPNTGELFF. CDR3 sequence (DNA): TGCGCCAGCAGCCGCCGACTAGCGGGGGAAAAACCGAACACCGGGGAGCTGTTTTTT.

Only a few counts were recorded for this clone. The gene calls are TRBV7-2 and TRBJ1-1, with 7 bases fitting TRBD1. Germline V gene data show CDR1 as SGHTA and CDR2 as FQGNSA. The CDR3 length is 15 residues. J lost 1 base, V lost 5 bases, and 7 bases had no gene match. CDR3 protein: CASSLAGTANTEAFF. DNA of the CDR3: TGTGCCAGCAGCCTGGCCGGGACAGCGAACACTGAAGCTTTCTTT.

This clone was seen a few times. J is TRBJ2-7 and V is TRBV5-1, with 12 bases aligning to TRBD1. Per the germline V gene, CDR1 is SGHRS and CDR2 is YFSETQ. V shed 3 bases and J 5 bases; nucleotides not matched to a gene: 3. CDR3 length equals 14 residues. The CDR3 DNA reads as TGCGCCAGCAGCTCCGGGACAGGGGGCGACGAGCAGTACTTC. This gives the protein CASSSGTGGDEQYF.

The CDR3 region has the DNA TGTGCCAGCAGTGTCACGGGACAGGGGGAAGCCCACGAGCAGTACTTC. It encodes CASSVTGQGEAHEQYF. The gene calls are TRBV28 and TRBJ2-7; TRBD1 matches 11 bases. The CDR3 is 16 residues long. The ends lost 5 bases at V and 5 bases at J; junction bases unmatched: 11. Germline CDR1 is MDHEN and CDR2 is SYDVKM.

The rearrangement uses TRBV2 and TRBJ1-1; 10 nucleotides line up with TRBD1. This CDR3 comprises 12 residues. J lost 5 bases, V lost 11 bases, and 5 bases had no gene match. The germline gives CDR1 SNHLY, CDR2 FYNNEI. CDR3: CAGQGDGTEAFF. The CDR3 nucleotides are TGTGCCGGACAGGGGGACGGAACTGAAGCTTTCTTT.

The rearrangement uses TRBV6-5 and TRBJ1-2; D may be TRBD1 (6 bases). Germline V gene sequence: CDR1 MNHEY, CDR2 SVGAGI. V dropped 6 bases and J dropped 1 base, with 9 bases sitting between them. CDR3 length: 13 amino acids. CDR3 amino acids: CASRMDSNYGYTF. As DNA, the CDR3 is TGTGCCAGCAGGATGGACAGTAACTATGGCTACACCTTC.

In its sample, this clone was seen a few times. The chain is built from TRBV5-1 and TRBJ2-3; the D gene is possibly TRBD2 (6 bases). The CDR3 runs to 16 residues. In germline, CDR1 is SGHRS, CDR2 YFSETQ. Trimming removed 1 base from V and 1 base from J, with 13 bases in between. The CDR3 coding sequence is TGCGCCAGCAGCTTGCCGGACTCGGGGGGCACAGATACGCAGTATTTT. It encodes CASSLPDSGGTDTQYF.

This clone appeared a few times. The V gene is TRBV4-2, the J gene TRBJ2-1; TRBD2 matches at 7 bases. This CDR3 spans 17 amino acids. V dropped 0 bases and J dropped 6; count of bases not matched to a gene: 11. The germline gives CDR1 LGHNA, CDR2 YNFKEQ. The CDR3 DNA follows: TGTGCCAGCAGCCAAGATGGGAGCGGGGCCGCTCGCAATGAGCAGTTCTTC. Encoded protein: CASSQDGSGAARNEQFF.

This chain connects TRBV11-2 to TRBJ1-3; D may be TRBD1 (6 bases). With 3 bases removed from V and 0 bases from J, the gap between germline ends came to 15 bases. Germline lookup yields CDR1 SGHAT and CDR2 FQNNGV. CDR3 length: 17 residues. CDR3 in DNA: TGTGCCAGCAGCTTTGCCTCGACAGGTGGCTCTGGAAACACCATATATTTT. It specifies CASSFASTGGSGNTIYF.

The chain carries TRBV28 and TRBJ2-1, with 8 bases identical to TRBD2. V lost 6 bases and J lost 12; bases outside the gene matches: 13. Germline-derived CDR1 and CDR2 are MDHEN and SYDVKM. This CDR3 is 14 amino acids long. The DNA of the CDR3 is TGTGCCAGCAGAATTAACAGGGCTCGGGGGGGGCAGTTCTTC. It specifies CASRINRARGGQFF.

The genes are TRBV7-9 and TRBJ1-1; 8 positions match TRBD1. Germline CDR1 and CDR2: SEHNR and FQNEAQ (reference sequence). The ends lost 11 bases at V and 4 bases at J; junction bases unmatched: 3. This CDR3 comprises 11 residues. CDR3 in DNA: TGTGCCGGAGACAGGGGCACTGAAGCTTTCTTT. Its translation: CAGDRGTEAFF.

This clone was seen a few times. V usage is TRBV5-1 and J usage is TRBJ2-2; D call uncertain. The germline CDR1 and CDR2 sequences are SGHRS and YFSETQ. Trimming pared 5 bases from V and 0 bases from J, leaving 8 bases between. The CDR3 has 14 amino acids. CDR3 in DNA: TGCGCCAGCAGGGCCCCTTCGAACACCGGGGAGCTGTTTTTT. Protein sequence: CASRAPSNTGELFF.

This clone was counted a few times. This chain connects TRBV5-1 to TRBJ2-1, with 7 bases matching TRBD1. The V gene end was trimmed by 3 bases and the J gene end by 8 bases; junction bases not matched to a gene: 8. In germline, CDR1 is SGHRS, CDR2 YFSETQ. This CDR3 is 14 amino acids long. In DNA, the CDR3 is TGCGCCAGCAGCTCGTCCGGGACAGTCGATGAGCAGTTCTTC. Residues: CASSSSGTVDEQFF. Filled out from reference TRBV5-1 and TRBJ2-1, the complete variable domain reads KAGVTQTPRYLIKTRGQQVTLSCSPISGHRSVSWYQQTPGQGLQFLFEYFSETQRNKGNFPGRFSGRQFSNSRSEMNVSTLELGDSALYLCASSSSGTVDEQFFGPGTRLTVL.

Only a few counts were recorded for this clone. V is TRBV4-2 and J is TRBJ2-5, with 7 bases fitting TRBD1. Germline-derived CDR1 and CDR2 are LGHNA and YNFKEQ. The CDR3 spans 16 residues. Trimming cost V 3 bases and J 5 bases; bases outside gene matches: 12. The chain's CDR3 is CASSQERQGGRETQYF. CDR3 nucleotide sequence: TGTGCCAGCAGCCAGGAAAGACAGGGTGGTAGGGAGACCCAGTACTTC.

This clone was counted between two and nine times. This chain joins TRBV5-4 and TRBJ1-1, with 9 bases lining up with TRBD1. Germline trimming cut 0 bases from V and 5 bases from J; bases unmatched to any gene: 8. The V gene's germline CDR1 is SGHNT and CDR2 YYREEE (reference sequence). The CDR3 contains 16 residues. The CDR3 loop is CASSLGLGTGRTEAFF. The CDR3 coding sequence is TGTGCCAGCAGCTTGGGGCTAGGGACAGGGCGGACTGAAGCTTTCTTT.

Only a few counts were recorded for this clone. This chain connects TRBV10-3 to TRBJ2-2; D is possibly TRBD2 (7 bases). Trimming stripped 8 bases from V and 0 bases from J, with 10 bases between. In germline, CDR1 is ENHRY, CDR2 SYGVKD. The CDR3 is 14 amino acids. The CDR3: CAIGGGANTGELFF. CDR3 bases: TGTGCCATCGGAGGGGGGGCGAACACCGGGGAGCTGTTTTTT.

This clone was picked up a small number of times. CDR3 bases: TGCGCCAGCAGTGAGCACAGGTTGGCTGAAAAACTGTTTTTT. Translating gives CASSEHRLAEKLFF. The chain links TRBV10-1 to TRBJ1-4, with D possibly matching TRBD1 (5 bases). The length of the CDR3 is 14 residues. With 2 bases removed from V and 7 bases from J, the gap between germline ends came to 11 bases. The V gene's germline CDR1 is WNHNN and CDR2 SYGVQD (reference sequence).

This clone was found a few times. The chain recombines TRBV7-9 with TRBJ2-7; 9 positions agree with TRBD2. This CDR3 comprises 15 residues. The V segment lost 5 bases and the J segment 3 bases; nucleotides outside the gene matches: 8. The V gene's germline CDR1 is SEHNR and CDR2 FQNEAQ (reference sequence). CDR3 nucleotides: TGTGCCAGCAGCCTCACTAGCGGGCCCAACTACGAGCAGTACTTC. Amino acids: CASSLTSGPNYEQYF.

This clone was counted between two and nine times. The V gene is TRBV29-1, the J gene TRBJ2-1; 12 nucleotides line up with TRBD2. Trimming took 3 bases from V and 10 from J; bases not matched to a gene: 10. The CDR3 has 15 residues. The V gene's germline CDR1 is SQVTM and CDR2 ANQGSEA. CDR3 loop: CSVDRGLAGTGEQFF. CDR3 DNA: TGCAGCGTTGATAGGGGACTAGCGGGTACAGGGGAGCAGTTCTTC.

This clone was seen more than once but under ten times. This chain connects TRBV6-5 to TRBJ2-7; TRBD2 matches at 7 bases. The CDR3 has 13 residues. The ends lost 9 bases at V and 0 bases at J; junction bases unmatched: 5. Germline lookup yields CDR1 MNHEY and CDR2 SVGAGI. The CDR3 loop is CASVGGVSYEQYF. The CDR3 region has the DNA TGTGCCAGTGTGGGGGGGGTCTCCTACGAGCAGTACTTC.

This clone was seen a handful of times. V gene TRBV5-1 combines with J gene TRBJ1-2; 7 nucleotides match TRBD1. CDR1 is SGHRS, CDR2 YFSETQ, per germline. There are 12 residues in the CDR3. V shed 4 bases and J 6 bases; nucleotides not matched to a gene: 3. This chain's CDR3 is CASSATGDGYTF. As DNA, the CDR3 is TGCGCCAGCAGCGCCACAGGGGATGGCTACACCTTC.

This clone was recorded a few times. The chain carries TRBV4-2 and TRBJ1-5, with D unresolved. The germline V gene has CDR1 LGHNA and CDR2 YNFKEQ. The CDR3 length is 16 residues. V was trimmed by 4 bases and J by 2 bases, leaving 15 bases between them. The CDR3 loop reads CASSLDRSSGNQPQHF. Written as DNA, the CDR3 is TGTGCCAGCAGCCTTGATCGGTCGTCCGGCAATCAGCCCCAGCATTTT.

To note about this clone: At one of its ends the junction is not consistent with the germline gene, which may arise from a read error. CDR3 sequence (DNA): TGTGCTAGCAGCTTAGTGGACACAGGGGCCGGGGAGCTGTTTTTT. Its protein product is CASSLVDTGAGELFF. The J gene is TRBJ2-2, the V gene TRBV7-7; 7 bases are a match to TRBD1. This CDR3 contains 15 residues. Germline V gene lookup returns CDR1 SSHAT and CDR2 FNYEAQ (reference sequence).

This clone was counted between two and nine times. V is TRBV7-2 and J is TRBJ1-2; tentative D call: TRBD1 (6 bases). The germline CDR1 and CDR2 sequences are SGHTA and FQGNSA. V dropped 6 bases and J dropped 3 bases, with 11 bases sitting between them. The CDR3 spans 13 residues. In DNA, the CDR3 is TGTGCCAGCAGTCCGGACAGAGACTATGGCTACACCTTC. This sequence encodes CASSPDRDYGYTF.

V is TRBV18 and J is TRBJ1-1; D is undetermined. The ends were cut back, 3 bases at V and 7 bases at J, with 9 bases in the middle. Germline lookup yields CDR1 KGHSH and CDR2 LQKENI. The CDR3 covers 12 residues. The CDR3 is CASSPGLIEAFF. The CDR3 DNA follows: TGTGCCAGCTCACCTGGACTGATTGAAGCTTTCTTT. Supplemented by reference TRBV18 and TRBJ1-1, the full variable domain reads NAGVMQNPRHLVRRRGQEARLRCSPMKGHSHVYWYRQLPEEGLKFMVYLQKENIIDESGMPKERFSAEFPKEGPSILRIQQVVRGDSAAYFCASSPGLIEAFFGQGTRLTVV.

This clone was counted between two and nine times. This chain connects TRBV11-3 to TRBJ1-5; perhaps TRBD1 as D (5 bases). Germline CDR1 and CDR2: SGHNT and YENEEA. This CDR3 region has 14 residues. Trimming removed 5 bases from V and 9 bases from J, with 17 bases in between. This chain's CDR3 is CASSPGVDQRPQHF. For the CDR3, the DNA is TGTGCCAGCAGCCCGGGGGTAGACCAACGGCCCCAGCATTTT.